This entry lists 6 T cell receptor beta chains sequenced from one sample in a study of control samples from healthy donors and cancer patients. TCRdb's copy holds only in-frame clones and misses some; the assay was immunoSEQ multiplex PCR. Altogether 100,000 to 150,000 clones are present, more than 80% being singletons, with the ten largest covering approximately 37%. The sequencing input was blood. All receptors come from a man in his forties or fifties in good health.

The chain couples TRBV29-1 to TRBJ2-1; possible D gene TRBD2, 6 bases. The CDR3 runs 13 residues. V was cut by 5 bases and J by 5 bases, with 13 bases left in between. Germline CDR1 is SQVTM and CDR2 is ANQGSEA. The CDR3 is CSVWDGGNNEQFF. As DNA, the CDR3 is TGCAGCGTTTGGGATGGAGGGAACAATGAGCAGTTCTTC.

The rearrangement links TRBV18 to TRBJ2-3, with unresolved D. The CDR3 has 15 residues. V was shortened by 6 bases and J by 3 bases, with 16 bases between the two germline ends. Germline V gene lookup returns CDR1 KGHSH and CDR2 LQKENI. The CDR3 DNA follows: TGTGCCAGCTCCCTGGGAAGCGTAGGTACAGATACGCAGTATTTT. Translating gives CASSLGSVGTDTQYF.

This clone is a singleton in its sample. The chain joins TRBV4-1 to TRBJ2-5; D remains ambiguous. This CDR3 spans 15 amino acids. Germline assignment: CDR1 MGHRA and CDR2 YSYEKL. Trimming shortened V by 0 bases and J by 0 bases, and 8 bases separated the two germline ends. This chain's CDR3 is CASSQDPADQETQYF. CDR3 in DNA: TGCGCCAGCAGCCAAGACCCAGCAGACCAAGAGACCCAGTACTTC.

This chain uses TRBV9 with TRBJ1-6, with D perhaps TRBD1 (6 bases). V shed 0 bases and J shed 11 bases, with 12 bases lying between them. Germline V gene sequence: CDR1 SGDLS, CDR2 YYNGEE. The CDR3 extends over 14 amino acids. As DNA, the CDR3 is TGTGCCAGCAGCGTAGAACAGGGTGGGGCACCCCTCCACTTT. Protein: CASSVEQGGAPLHF.

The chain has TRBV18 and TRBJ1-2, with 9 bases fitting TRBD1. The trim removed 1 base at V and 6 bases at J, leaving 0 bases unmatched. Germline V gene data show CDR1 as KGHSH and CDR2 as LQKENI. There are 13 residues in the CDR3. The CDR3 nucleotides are TGTGCCAGCTCACCACGGGACAGGGATGGCTACACCTTC. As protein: CASSPRDRDGYTF.

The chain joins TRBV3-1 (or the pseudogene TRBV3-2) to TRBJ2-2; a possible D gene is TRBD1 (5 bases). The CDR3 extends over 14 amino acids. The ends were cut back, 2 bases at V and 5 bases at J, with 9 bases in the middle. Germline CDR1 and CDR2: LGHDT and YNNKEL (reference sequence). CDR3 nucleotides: TGTGCCAGCAGCCAAATAGGGGTGACCGGGGAGCTGTTTTTT. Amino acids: CASSQIGVTGELFF.